This T cell receptor (beta chain) was observed in a study of shared clonotypes between healthy human individuals. Deep-level settings were used for running the assay. Here immunoSEQ multiplex PCR was the method, and the copy in TCRdb shows in-frame clones only, minus some. Seen here are 2.5 million or so clones, 85% to 95% observed once, and the top ten hold around 0.14%. Study conclusions and caveats: Clonotypes shared by all four sorted-subset donors had higher generation probabilities than non-shared clonotypes. Compared with memory subsets, naive subsets generally had larger estimated richness.

From germline, CDR1 is SGHAT and CDR2 FQDESV (reference sequence). V was cut by 1 base and J by 1 base, with 7 bases left in between. The CDR3 has 15 residues. About this clone itself: Its antigen is still unknown.

The TCR comes from a man aged 18 to 35 in good health. Input material: naive CD4+ T cells sorted from blood. The subset was: CD45RA+ positively selected. The V gene is TRBV11-1, the J gene TRBJ2-2; D is ambiguous. The CDR3 is CASSLGGRNTGELFF. As DNA, the CDR3 is TGTGCCAGCAGCTTAGGAGGCAGGAACACCGGGGAGCTGTTTTTT.